The clone carrying this TCR beta chain came up a few times. Its specificity is unknown. V lost 4 bases and J 10 bases, leaving 16 bases between the germline ends. Germline V lookup: CDR1 SQVTM, CDR2 ANQGSEA. The CDR3 is 12 amino acids. Data came from immunoSEQ multiplex PCR; TCRdb stores just in-frame clones and leaves some out. The table lists 62,000 or so clones, roughly 78% of them singletons. These data belong to a study of radiotherapy plus CTLA-4 blockade in lung cancer. On the study more broadly: An objective response was seen in 18% of patients, and disease control in roughly 28%. Study outcomes and limitations: In blood, after radiotherapy plus ipilimumab, tumor-derived TCR clones expanded.

This sample comprised peripheral blood, obtained from a patient treated with radiotherapy plus ipilimumab. This rearrangement joins TRBV29-1 to TRBJ1-1; perhaps TRBD1 as D (5 bases). This TCR was sampled from a human donor with non-small cell lung cancer who had a complete response to radiotherapy plus ipilimumab. CDR3 DNA: TGCAGCGTTGCCACCCAGGGCAGTAGAGCTTTCTTT. It yields the protein CSVATQGSRAFF.